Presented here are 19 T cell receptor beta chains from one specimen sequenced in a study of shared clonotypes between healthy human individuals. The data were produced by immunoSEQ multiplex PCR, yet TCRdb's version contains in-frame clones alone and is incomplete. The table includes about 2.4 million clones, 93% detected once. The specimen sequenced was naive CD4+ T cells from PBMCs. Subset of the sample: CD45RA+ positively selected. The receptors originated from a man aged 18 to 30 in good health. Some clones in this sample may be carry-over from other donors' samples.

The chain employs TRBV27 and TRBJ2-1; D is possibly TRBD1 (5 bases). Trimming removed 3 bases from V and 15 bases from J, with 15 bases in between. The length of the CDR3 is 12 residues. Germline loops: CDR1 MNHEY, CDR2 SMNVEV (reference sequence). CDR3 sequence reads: CASSFGVGPPFF. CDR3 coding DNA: TGTGCCAGCAGTTTTGGGGTGGGGCCCCCGTTCTTC.

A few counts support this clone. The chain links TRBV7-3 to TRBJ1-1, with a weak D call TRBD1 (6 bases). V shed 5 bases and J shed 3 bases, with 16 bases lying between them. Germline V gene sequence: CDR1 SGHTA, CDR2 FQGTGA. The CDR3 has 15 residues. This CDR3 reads CASSDHRVRDTEAFF. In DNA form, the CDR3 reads TGTGCCAGCAGCGACCACAGGGTTAGGGACACTGAAGCTTTCTTT.

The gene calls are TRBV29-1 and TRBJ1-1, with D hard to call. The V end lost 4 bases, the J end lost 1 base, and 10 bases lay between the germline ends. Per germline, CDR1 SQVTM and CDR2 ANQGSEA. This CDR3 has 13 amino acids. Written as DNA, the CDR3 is TGCAGCGTTGTCCGGACGGAGAACACTGAAGCTTTCTTT. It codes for CSVVRTENTEAFF. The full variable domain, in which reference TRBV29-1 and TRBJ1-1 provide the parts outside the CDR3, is SAVISQKPSRDICQRGTSLTIQCQVDSQVTMMFWYRQQPGQSLTLIATANQGSEATYESGFVIDKFPISRPNLTFSTLTVSNMSPEDSSIYLCSVVRTENTEAFFGQGTRLTVV.

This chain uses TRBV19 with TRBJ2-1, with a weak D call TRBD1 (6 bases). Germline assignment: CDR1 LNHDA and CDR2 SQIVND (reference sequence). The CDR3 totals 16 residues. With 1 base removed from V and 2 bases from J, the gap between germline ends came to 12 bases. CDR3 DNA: TGTGCCAGTAGTATAGTGTGGAACAGGGCCTACAATGAGCAGTTCTTC. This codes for CASSIVWNRAYNEQFF.

DNA of the CDR3: TGCGCCAGCAGCTTGTTTCCCGGGACCAGTATAGGTGAGCAGTTCTTC. Translating it yields CASSLFPGTSIGEQFF. This sequence joins TRBV5-1 and TRBJ2-1; the D call may be TRBD1 or TRBD2 (5 bases each). CDR1 and CDR2 (germline): SGHRS, YFSETQ. The CDR3 contains 16 residues. Trimming stripped 1 base from V and 9 bases from J, with 20 bases between.

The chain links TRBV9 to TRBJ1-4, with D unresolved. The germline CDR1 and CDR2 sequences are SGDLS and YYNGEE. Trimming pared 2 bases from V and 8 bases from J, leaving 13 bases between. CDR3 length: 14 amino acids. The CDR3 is CASSVGGYGEKLFF. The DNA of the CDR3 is TGTGCCAGCAGCGTTGGAGGCTATGGCGAAAAACTGTTTTTT.

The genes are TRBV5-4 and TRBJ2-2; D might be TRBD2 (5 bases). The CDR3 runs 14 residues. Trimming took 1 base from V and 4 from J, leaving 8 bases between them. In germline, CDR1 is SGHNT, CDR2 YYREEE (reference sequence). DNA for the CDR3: TGTGCCAGCAGCTTGAAAAGCGGCACCGGGGAGCTGTTTTTT. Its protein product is CASSLKSGTGELFF.

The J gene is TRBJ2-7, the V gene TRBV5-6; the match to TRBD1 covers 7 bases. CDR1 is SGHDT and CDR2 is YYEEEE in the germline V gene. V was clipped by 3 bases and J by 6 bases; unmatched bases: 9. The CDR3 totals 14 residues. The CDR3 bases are TGTGCCAGCAGCTGGGGGACAGCGAGACCCGAGCAGTACTTC. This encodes CASSWGTARPEQYF.

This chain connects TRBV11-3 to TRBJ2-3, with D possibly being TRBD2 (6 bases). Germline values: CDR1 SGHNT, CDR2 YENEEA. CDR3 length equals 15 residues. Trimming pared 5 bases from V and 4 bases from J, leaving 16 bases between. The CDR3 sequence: CASSPGGVVADTQYF. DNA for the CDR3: TGTGCCAGCAGCCCAGGAGGGGTGGTTGCAGATACGCAGTATTTT. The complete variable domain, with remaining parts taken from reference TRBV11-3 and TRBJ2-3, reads EAGVVQSPRYKIIEKKQPVAFWCNPISGHNTLYWYLQNLGQGPELLIRYENEEAVDDSQLPKDRFSAERLKGVDSTLKIQPAELGDSAVYLCASSPGGVVADTQYFGPGTRLTVL.

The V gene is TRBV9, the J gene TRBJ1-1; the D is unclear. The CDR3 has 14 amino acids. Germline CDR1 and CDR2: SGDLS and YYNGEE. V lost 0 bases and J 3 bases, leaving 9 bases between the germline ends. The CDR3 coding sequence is TGTGCCAGCAGCGTAGAGGCGCGGGACACTGAAGCTTTCTTT. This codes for CASSVEARDTEAFF.

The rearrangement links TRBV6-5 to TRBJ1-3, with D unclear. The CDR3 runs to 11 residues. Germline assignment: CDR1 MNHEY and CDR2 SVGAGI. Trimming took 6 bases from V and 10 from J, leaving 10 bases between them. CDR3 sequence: CASREGWTIYF. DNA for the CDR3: TGTGCCAGCAGGGAGGGTTGGACCATATATTTT.

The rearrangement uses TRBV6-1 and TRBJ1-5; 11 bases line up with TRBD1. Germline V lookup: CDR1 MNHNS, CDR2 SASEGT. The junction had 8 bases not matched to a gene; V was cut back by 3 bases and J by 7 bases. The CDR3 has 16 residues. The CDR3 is CASSETRTGGRQPQHF. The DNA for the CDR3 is TGTGCCAGCAGTGAGACCCGGACAGGGGGCCGGCAGCCCCAGCATTTT.

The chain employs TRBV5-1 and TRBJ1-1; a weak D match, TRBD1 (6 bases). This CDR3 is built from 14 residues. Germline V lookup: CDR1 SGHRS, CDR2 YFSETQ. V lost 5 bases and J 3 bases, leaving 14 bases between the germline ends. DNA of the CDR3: TGCGCCAGCAGGATCGCGGGGGCGGACACTGAAGCTTTCTTT. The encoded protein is CASRIAGADTEAFF. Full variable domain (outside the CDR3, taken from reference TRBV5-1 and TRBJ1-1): KAGVTQTPRYLIKTRGQQVTLSCSPISGHRSVSWYQQTPGQGLQFLFEYFSETQRNKGNFPGRFSGRQFSNSRSEMNVSTLELGDSALYLCASRIAGADTEAFFGQGTRLTVV.

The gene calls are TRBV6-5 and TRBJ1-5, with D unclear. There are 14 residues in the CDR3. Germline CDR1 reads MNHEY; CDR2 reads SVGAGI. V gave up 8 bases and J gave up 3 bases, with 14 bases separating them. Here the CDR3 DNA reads TGTGCCAGCCGGGGAGCACTGCTCAATCAGCCCCAGCATTTT. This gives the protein CASRGALLNQPQHF.

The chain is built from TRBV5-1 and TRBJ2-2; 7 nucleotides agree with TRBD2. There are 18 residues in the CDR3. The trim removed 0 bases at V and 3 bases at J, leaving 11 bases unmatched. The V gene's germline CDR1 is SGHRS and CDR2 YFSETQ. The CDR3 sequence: CASSLAFWEGSDTGELFF. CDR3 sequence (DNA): TGCGCCAGCAGCTTGGCCTTTTGGGAGGGGTCGGACACCGGGGAGCTGTTTTTT.

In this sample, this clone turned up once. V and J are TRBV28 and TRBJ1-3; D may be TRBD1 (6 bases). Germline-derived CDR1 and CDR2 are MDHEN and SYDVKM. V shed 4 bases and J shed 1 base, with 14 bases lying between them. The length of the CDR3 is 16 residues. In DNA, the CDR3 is TGTGCCAGCAGTTCCGGGTGGGGGCGGTCTGGAAACACCATATATTTT. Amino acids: CASSSGWGRSGNTIYF.

CDR3 DNA sequence: TGTGCCAGCAGCGTAGCTCGCGGGAGCCTAGCGGAGAAGACCACAGATACGCAGTATTTT. Translating it yields CASSVARGSLAEKTTDTQYF. The chain combines TRBV9 with TRBJ2-3; 7 bases are shared with TRBD2. The CDR3 spans 20 residues. The V gene end was trimmed by 0 bases and the J gene end by 2 bases; junction bases not matched to a gene: 18. The germline gives CDR1 SGDLS, CDR2 YYNGEE.

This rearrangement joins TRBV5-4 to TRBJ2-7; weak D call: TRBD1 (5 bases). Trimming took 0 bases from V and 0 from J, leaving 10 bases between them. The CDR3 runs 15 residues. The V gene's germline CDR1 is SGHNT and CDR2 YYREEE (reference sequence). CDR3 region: CASSLAGARSYEQYF. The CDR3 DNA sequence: TGTGCCAGCAGCTTGGCTGGGGCCCGCTCCTACGAGCAGTACTTC. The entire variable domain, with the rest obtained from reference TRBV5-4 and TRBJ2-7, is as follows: ETGVTQSPTHLIKTRGQQVTLRCSSQSGHNTVSWYQQALGQGPQFIFQYYREEENGRGNFPPRFSGLQFPNYSSELNVNALELDDSALYLCASSLAGARSYEQYFGPGTRLTVT.

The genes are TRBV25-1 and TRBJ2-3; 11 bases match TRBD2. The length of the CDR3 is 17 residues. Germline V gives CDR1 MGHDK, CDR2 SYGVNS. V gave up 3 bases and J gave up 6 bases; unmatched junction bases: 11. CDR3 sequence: CASSDVAGGPGADTQYF. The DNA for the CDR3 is TGTGCCAGCAGTGACGTAGCGGGAGGGCCGGGTGCCGATACGCAGTATTTT.